The clone carrying this T cell receptor beta chain turned up a few times. As yet, its antigen is unknown. The table came from immunoSEQ multiplex PCR; TCRdb's copy has only in-frame clones and leaves some out. The sample has 25,000 to 30,000 clones, almost 70% seen once. The data are from a study of cytotoxic CD8 clonotypes in ibrutinib-treated CLL. Study-wide findings and caveats: Investigators sampled sustained-remission and progressing patients at differing times. Measured clonality at baseline was greater than in age-matched healthy donors and tracked with circulating CD8+ T-cell counts. The clonality rise at ibrutinib response reflected private clonotype expansion.

This clonotype was sampled from a human donor with chronic lymphocytic leukemia. The source material was PBMCs, sampled after 24 months of ibrutinib treatment.

The CDR3 nucleotides read TGTGCCAGCAGCAAAGCGGGTGGGACAGGGTATCAGCCCCAGCATTTT. Its protein product is CASSKAGGTGYQPQHF. The chain links TRBV21-1 to TRBJ1-5; whether TRBD1, the table's D call, matches the DNA was not checked. TRBV21-1 is noted as a pseudogene. The CDR3 is 16 residues long.